Listed here are 13 T cell receptor beta chains from one sample, sequenced in a study of T cells in Graves' hyperthyroidism and ophthalmopathy. Researchers amplified the TCR beta CDR3 regions from RNA transcripts. RT-PCR in the first round (using the HTBI primer set) targeted the TCR CDR3. From the multiplex PCR reads, TCRdb called clonotypes with MiXCR, one entry per CDR3 protein. Seen here are 500,000 or so distinct CDR3 sequences, approximately 17% observed once, and the top ten hold under 20%. The sample taken for sequencing was blood. These receptors all come from a woman under 30 with Graves' ophthalmopathy.

The table lists this clonotype with many counts. The chain uses TRBV5-6 and TRBJ1-1; D is unclear. Trimming pared 1 base from V and 3 bases from J, leaving 7 bases between. This CDR3 spans 13 amino acids. Germline values: CDR1 SGHDT, CDR2 YYEEEE. The CDR3 DNA reads as TGTGCCAGCAGCTTGACAGACGACACTGAAGCTTTCTTT. Translation: CASSLTDDTEAFF.

This clonotype came up many times. This chain joins TRBV15 and TRBJ1-2, with D perhaps TRBD1 (6 bases). The germline V gene encodes CDR1 LNHNV and CDR2 YYDKDF (reference sequence). The CDR3 totals 15 residues. Trimming removed 0 bases from V and 7 bases from J, with 15 bases in between. This CDR3 reads CATSRDQAGDSGYTF. The CDR3 DNA reads TGTGCCACCAGCAGAGATCAGGCAGGGGATAGTGGCTACACCTTC.

This clonotype has a handful of counts. The chain joins TRBV29-1 to TRBJ2-1; a possible D gene is TRBD2 (5 bases). The germline CDR1 and CDR2 sequences are SQVTM and ANQGSEA. Trimming shortened V by 6 bases and J by 4 bases, and 19 bases separated the two germline ends. The CDR3 contains 15 residues. CDR3 in DNA: TGCAGCGTCCTGCACGCGAAGAGGGTGTACAATGAGCAGTTCTTC. Its protein is CSVLHAKRVYNEQFF.

This chain joins TRBV2 and TRBJ2-3; 10 bases match TRBD1. The CDR3 totals 15 residues. The V and J ends lost 8 bases and 3 bases, in that order; junction bases with no gene match: 8. Germline-derived CDR1 and CDR2 are SNHLY and FYNNEI. The CDR3 region has the DNA TGTGCCAGCGGTTCGGACAGGGGGACAACAGATACGCAGTATTTT. Protein: CASGSDRGTTDTQYF. The full variable domain, with the rest looked up from reference TRBV2 and TRBJ2-3, is EPEVTQTPSHQVTQMGQEVILRCVPISNHLYFYWYRQILGQKVEFLVSFYNNEISEKSEIFDDQFSVERPDGSNFTLKIRSTKLEDSAMYFCASGSDRGTTDTQYFGPGTRLTVL.

This sequence joins TRBV6-1 and TRBJ2-3; D gene unclear. The CDR3 covers 14 residues. Germline CDR1 reads MNHNS; CDR2 reads SASEGT. Trimming cost V 3 bases and J 6 bases, with 13 bases left between them. Here the CDR3 reads CASSEGMGVDTQYF. For the CDR3, the DNA is TGTGCCAGCAGTGAGGGAATGGGTGTGGATACGCAGTATTTT.

This clonotype was seen repeatedly, ten times or more. The chain has TRBV11-2 and TRBJ1-4; 7 nucleotides align to TRBD1. This CDR3 has 21 residues. Germline CDR1 SGHAT, CDR2 FQNNGV. V trimming: 3 bases; J trimming: 0 bases; junction bases outside the gene matches: 19. The CDR3 sequence: CASSFHSTGWGFVATNEKLFF. Written as DNA, the CDR3 is TGTGCCAGCAGCTTCCACTCGACAGGGTGGGGGTTTGTTGCAACTAATGAAAAACTGTTTTTT.

The chain joins TRBV10-3 to TRBJ2-7; no firm D call. V was clipped by 10 bases and J by 2 bases, with 18 bases between them. The germline gives CDR1 ENHRY, CDR2 SYGVKD. The CDR3 contains 14 residues. CDR3: CASKVVKETYEQYF. DNA of the CDR3: TGTGCCAGCAAAGTGGTCAAGGAGACCTACGAGCAGTACTTC.

This clonotype was seen many times. The chain employs TRBV11-1 and TRBJ2-5; 14 nucleotides agree with TRBD2. V was pared by 5 bases and J by 5 bases, with 10 bases of the junction left unmatched. CDR3 size: 17 residues. Germline V gene data show CDR1 as SGHAT and CDR2 as FQDESV (reference sequence). CDR3: CASSRGLAGGASETQYF. The CDR3 DNA sequence: TGTGCCAGCAGCCGAGGACTAGCGGGAGGAGCAAGCGAGACCCAGTACTTC.

This chain joins TRBV9 and TRBJ1-5; D is unresolved. CDR3 length: 15 amino acids. The V and J ends lost 0 bases and 5 bases respectively, with 12 bases between them. The V gene's germline CDR1 is SGDLS and CDR2 YYNGEE. The CDR3 region is CASSVDGSGHQPQHF. The CDR3 nucleotides read TGTGCCAGCAGCGTAGATGGGAGCGGGCATCAGCCCCAGCATTTT.

This clonotype was counted ten times or more. The chain couples TRBV27 to TRBJ1-2, with D tentatively TRBD1 (5 bases). Per germline, CDR1 MNHEY and CDR2 SMNVEV (reference sequence). Trimming left V 3 bases short and J 2 bases short, with 16 bases between. CDR3 length: 16 residues. This CDR3 is CASSFLPGPKNYGYTF. The DNA for the CDR3 is TGTGCCAGCAGTTTTCTGCCGGGACCGAAGAACTATGGCTACACCTTC.

This clonotype was counted between two and nine times. The chain couples TRBV7-8 to TRBJ2-3; 13 nucleotides match TRBD2. With V trimmed by 1 base and J by 2 bases, 9 bases remained unmatched. CDR3 length equals 19 residues. Looked up from germline, CDR1 is SGHVS and CDR2 is FQNEAQ. DNA for the CDR3: TGTGCCAGCAGCTTAGGGGGACTAGCGGGGCCGCCATCCACAGATACGCAGTATTTT. This encodes CASSLGGLAGPPSTDTQYF. The full variable domain, rest sourced from reference TRBV7-8 and TRBJ2-3, is GAGVSQSPRYKVAKRGQDVALRCDPISGHVSLFWYQQALGQGPEFLTYFQNEAQLDKSGLPSDRFFAERPEGSVSTLKIQRTQQEDSAVYLCASSLGGLAGPPSTDTQYFGPGTRLTVL.

The chain uses TRBV4-2 and TRBJ2-1; weak D call: TRBD2 (6 bases). V was trimmed by 0 bases and J by 5 bases, leaving 8 bases between them. The CDR3 has 14 residues. Germline V gene sequence: CDR1 LGHNA, CDR2 YNFKEQ. In DNA form, the CDR3 reads TGTGCCAGCAGCCAAGAACTAGCAGACAATGAGCAGTTCTTC. Residues: CASSQELADNEQFF.

Ten or more counts support this clonotype. The chain joins TRBV11-2 to TRBJ2-7; the D is unclear. This CDR3 is built from 14 residues. Germline assignment: CDR1 SGHAT and CDR2 FQNNGV. V lost 0 bases and J lost 3, with 9 bases in between. The CDR3 DNA sequence: TGTGCCAGCAGCTTAGATCTGAGGAACTACGAGCAGTACTTC. Translated, it gives CASSLDLRNYEQYF.